This T cell receptor beta chain came from a study of technical replicates of blood from several donors listed by TCRdb under 2017. The method was the immunoSEQ multiplex PCR assay. TCRdb mirrors the immuneACCESS table, restricted to in-frame sequences. Some clones are absent from its copies; in checked studies, under half trace to an unresolved V gene, and the reason for the others is unknown. Within this sample are more than 75,000 clones, with under 95% of them counted one time only. Approximately 0.3% of the sample lies in the top ten. In the germline V gene, CDR1 corresponds to SQVTM and CDR2 to ANQGSEA. The CDR3 measures 16 amino acids from cysteine to phenylalanine. The retained sequence is limited to the CDR3, 48 bases, with the frame set at the first base. V ends up 4 bases short and J 2 bases short, with an unmatched junction base count of 9. Note on this clone: Its antigen is still unknown. It has no much larger one-base neighbor in the sample; base qualities were not kept.

The chain is made from TRBV29-1 and TRBJ2-3, with TRBD2 identical over 10 junction bases. The sequence came from a human donor in good health. The sequencing sample was made of T cells isolated from PBMCs. The DNA sequence reads TGCAGCGTTGTTGGCCTAGCGGGAGTTTACACAGATACGCAGTATTTT. Its protein reads: CSVVGLAGVYTDTQYF.